Below, one T cell receptor (beta chain) is given with its context. The antigen is not known. Trimming stripped 4 bases from V and 2 bases from J, with 15 bases between. CDR1 and CDR2 from the germline V gene are SQVTM and ANQGSEA. CDR3 length equals 14 residues. Repertoires were generated with immunoSEQ multiplex PCR, while TCRdb's copy carries only in-frame clones and drops some. Here the sample spans 150,000 to 200,000 clones, 85% to 90% being singletons. The sample belongs to a study of T cell responses to AZD1222 COVID-19 vaccine. Study-wide points: Donors skewed white British and female; clonal diversity was possibly underestimated.

This clonotype was obtained from an adult in good health. Specimen: peripheral blood, collected on day 0 of AZD1222 vaccination. The rearrangement joins TRBV29-1 to TRBJ2-7; a weak D match, TRBD2 (5 bases). The DNA for the CDR3 is TGCAGCGTTGTTCAGGCTGAGGGTACCTACGAGCAGTACTTC. Encoded protein: CSVVQAEGTYEQYF.